Sequencing of this T cell receptor beta chain was carried out in a study of OX40 agonist ivuxolimab in advanced cancers. Study as a whole: Prior anti-PD-1, anti-PD-L1 or anti-CTLA-4 therapy was allowed; 40% had some. Findings of the study overall: Some nonresponders additionally presented with little normalized T-cell clonal expansion. Both CD4+ and CD8+ T cell populations in blood had undergone clonal expansion by week 6 at 0.1 to 3.0 mg/kg.

Collection of blood occurred at baseline, at cycle 4 day 1, and at cycle 7 day 1. Produced via immunoSEQ multiplex PCR; TCRdb's table is partial and in-frame only. This sample has about 3,100 clones, with more than 85% found just once. Trimming took 3 bases from V and 7 from J; bases not matched to a gene: 20. Germline CDR1 SGHNT, CDR2 YYREEE (reference sequence). The CDR3 is made up of 18 amino acids. Remarks on this clone: Its target is unknown.

This specimen consisted of CD4+ or CD8+ T cells sorted from blood, obtained in a trial of the OX40 agonist ivuxolimab. The sequence came from an adult with an advanced solid tumor such as melanoma, head and neck, liver or kidney cancer. The rearrangement joins TRBV5-4 to TRBJ1-1; TRBD1 matches 8 bases. This chain's CDR3 is CASSSPSDRGRGQSEAFF. The CDR3 nucleotides read TGTGCCAGCAGCTCACCGTCTGACAGGGGAAGGGGGCAGAGTGAAGCTTTCTTT.